This TCR beta chain comes out of a study of response to subunit inactivated influenza vaccine. With respect to this clonotype: Its antigen is currently unknown.

Between the trimmed V and J ends, which lost 3 bases and 0 bases, there was a span of 8 bases. This CDR3 has 15 amino acids. CDR1 and CDR2 (germline): MNHEY, SMNVEV (reference sequence). TCRdb used MiXCR to reprocess the RT-PCR reads, holding one entry per CDR3 protein. The sample shows 540,000 or so distinct CDR3 sequences, 13% of them seen only once. Notes on the study in general: T cells newly recruited by each seasonal influenza vaccination are few, the authors suggested.

This receptor was identified in a man aged 45-65 years who received an inactivated influenza vaccine. The input for sequencing was PBMCs from blood, taken about 6 weeks after vaccination. The rearrangement uses TRBV27 and TRBJ1-4; D remains ambiguous. CDR3: CASSFGGATNEKLFF. As DNA, the CDR3 is TGTGCCAGCAGTTTCGGTGGAGCAACTAATGAAAAACTGTTTTTT.